Each of the 8 T cell receptor beta chains below was sequenced from the same sample in a study of T cell changes during pregnancy in multiple sclerosis. Assay used: immunoSEQ multiplex PCR; TCRdb lists only in-frame clones, some missing. Found here are 55,000 to 80,000 clones, roughly 94% of them singletons; the top ten hold less than 0.6%. Sample: peripheral blood, taken in the third trimester of pregnancy. The receptors come from a female donor with multiple sclerosis, enrolled in a pregnancy study.

On this clone: One end of the junction is discordant with germline, which a read error may explain. The chain joins TRBV6-6 to TRBJ2-7; TRBD2 is a possible D gene (7 bases). The CDR3 is 13 amino acids. Germline V CDR1 and CDR2: MNHNY, SVGAGI (reference sequence). In nucleotides, the CDR3 is TGTGCCAGCGCGAGGGGGGGGAGCTACGGGCAGTACTTC. Its protein product is CASARGGSYGQYF.

The V gene is TRBV10-3, the J gene TRBJ2-7, with D possibly TRBD1 on 5 matching bases. V was shortened by 11 bases and J by 1 base, with 9 bases between the two germline ends. CDR1 is ENHRY, CDR2 SYGVKD, per germline. This CDR3 is 11 amino acids long. The CDR3 sequence: CASKGSYEQYF. The CDR3 region has the DNA TGTGCCTCCAAGGGGTCCTACGAGCAGTACTTC.

The V and J genes are TRBV5-4 and TRBJ1-3; D not resolved. Trimming took 5 bases from V and 3 from J, leaving 9 bases between them. The CDR3 covers 13 residues. Germline V lookup: CDR1 SGHNT, CDR2 YYREEE (reference sequence). CDR3 DNA sequence: TGTGCCAGCAGGGAGCAGATTGGAAACACCATATATTTT. It codes for CASREQIGNTIYF.

The rearrangement joins TRBV27 to TRBJ1-5; D remains ambiguous. The germline V gene has CDR1 MNHEY and CDR2 SMNVEV (reference sequence). Trimming took off 1 base at V and 6 bases at J, with 7 bases between the two ends. This CDR3 is 13 amino acids long. The CDR3 loop reads CASSLLGSQPQHF. The CDR3, as DNA: TGTGCCAGCAGTTTATTGGGCAGTCAGCCCCAGCATTTT.

The genes are TRBV28 and TRBJ1-2; D is perhaps TRBD1 (5 bases). The CDR3 extends over 15 amino acids. Germline CDR1 is MDHEN and CDR2 is SYDVKM. Trimming cost V 3 bases and J 0 bases, with 11 bases left between them. The CDR3 DNA is TGTGCCAGCAGTTTCGCGGGGCGAGCTAACTATGGCTACACCTTC. Its protein is CASSFAGRANYGYTF.

The J gene is TRBJ2-2, the V gene TRBV10-3, with 7 bases that match TRBD2. The germline V gene encodes CDR1 ENHRY and CDR2 SYGVKD. This CDR3 has 14 amino acids. With 7 bases clipped from V and 2 bases from J, the junction kept 4 bases outside the gene matches. CDR3 coding DNA: TGTGCCATCACGGGGACTACCAACACCGGGGAGCTGTTTTTT. This codes for CAITGTTNTGELFF.

The V and J genes are TRBV7-8 and TRBJ2-7, with 10 bases matching TRBD2. CDR3 length: 14 residues. J was trimmed by 3 bases and V by 4 bases; bases with no gene match: 3. Per the germline V gene, CDR1 is SGHVS and CDR2 is FQNEAQ. CDR3 bases: TGTGCCAGCAGCTACTTAGCGGGGGGCTACGAGCAGTACTTC. Its translation: CASSYLAGGYEQYF.

This rearrangement joins TRBV7-8 to TRBJ2-2; 10 nucleotides agree with TRBD2. The CDR3 sequence is 16 residues long. V shed 5 bases and J 4 bases; nucleotides not matched to a gene: 7. Per the germline V gene, CDR1 is SGHVS and CDR2 is FQNEAQ. The DNA of the CDR3 is TGTGCCAGCAGCAGGACTAGCGGACGGCCCACCGGGGAGCTGTTTTTT. This translates into CASSRTSGRPTGELFF.